This T cell receptor beta chain is from a study of breast tumors, draining lymph nodes, adjacent tissues. Whole-study results and caveats: Luminal-like breast cancer showed significantly greater tumor-nontumor repertoire similarity than basal-like breast cancer did.

This CDR3 has 12 amino acids. V shed 0 bases and J shed 10 bases, with 9 bases lying between them. In germline, CDR1 is SGHDN, CDR2 FVKESK. This clonotype was counted many times. What it recognizes is unknown. TCRdb fed the multiplex PCR reads into MiXCR, producing one record per CDR3 protein. Among about 80,000 distinct CDR3 sequences, around 20% were seen once, and the ten largest hold around 2.5%. The lymph nodes were axillary draining lymph nodes from breast cancer patients. The source of this sequence is a female donor with breast cancer. Some clones in this sample may be carry-over from other donors' samples. The specimen was axillary lymph node tissue. The rearrangement joins TRBV14 to TRBJ1-2, with a possible D match to TRBD1 (6 bases). Here the CDR3 DNA reads TGTGCCAGCAGCCAAGAGTACAGGGACTACACCTTC. This encodes CASSQEYRDYTF.